This T cell receptor beta chain was recorded in a study of cytomegalovirus exposure and HLA in healthy donors. Overall study findings and caveats: As a later analysis showed, a missense DCLRE1C variant was linked to trimming of TCR beta V- and J-genes.

V lost 5 bases to trimming and J lost 2 bases; unmatched junction nucleotides: 6. Germline V gene lookup returns CDR1 SEHNR and CDR2 FQNEAQ (reference sequence). CDR3 length: 16 amino acids. In the PCR, 60 Vbeta and 13 Jbeta primers were used. The method was immunoSEQ multiplex PCR; TCRdb's version includes in-frame clones alone and lacks a portion of them. Of around 100,000 clones listed, 60% to 80% are singletons. For this clone: Its antigen is still unknown.

The sample consisted of PBMCs. The receptor was derived from a middle-aged man in good health and CMV-seropositive. The rearrangement links TRBV7-9 to TRBJ1-3; 10 bases fit TRBD1. As DNA, the CDR3 is TGTGCCAGCAGCACTCCCGGGACAGGGGCTGGAAACACCATATATTTT. Translating it yields CASSTPGTGAGNTIYF.